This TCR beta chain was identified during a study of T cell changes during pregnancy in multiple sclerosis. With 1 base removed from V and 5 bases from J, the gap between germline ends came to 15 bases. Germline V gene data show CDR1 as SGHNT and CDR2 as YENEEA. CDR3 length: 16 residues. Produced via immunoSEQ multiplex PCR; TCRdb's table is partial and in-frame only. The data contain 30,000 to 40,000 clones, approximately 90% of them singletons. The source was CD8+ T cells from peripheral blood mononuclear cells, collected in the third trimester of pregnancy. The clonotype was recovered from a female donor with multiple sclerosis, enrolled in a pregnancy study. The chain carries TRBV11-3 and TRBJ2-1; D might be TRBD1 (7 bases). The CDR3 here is CASSLGFRGVDNEQFF. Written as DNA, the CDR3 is TGTGCCAGCAGCTTAGGATTCAGGGGGGTCGACAATGAGCAGTTCTTC.